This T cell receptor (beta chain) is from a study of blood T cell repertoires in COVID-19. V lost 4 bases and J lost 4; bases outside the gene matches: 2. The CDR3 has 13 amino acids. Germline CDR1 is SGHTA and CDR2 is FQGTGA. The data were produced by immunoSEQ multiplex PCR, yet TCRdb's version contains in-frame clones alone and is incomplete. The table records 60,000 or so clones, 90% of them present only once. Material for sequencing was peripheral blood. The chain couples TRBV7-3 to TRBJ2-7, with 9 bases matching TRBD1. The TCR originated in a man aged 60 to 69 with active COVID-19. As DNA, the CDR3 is TGTGCCAGCAGCTCGGACAGGGGTTACGAGCAGTACTTC. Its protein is CASSSDRGYEQYF. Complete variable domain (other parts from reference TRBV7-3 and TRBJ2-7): GAGVSQTPSNKVTEKGKYVELRCDPISGHTALYWYRQSLGQGPEFLIYFQGTGAADDSGLPNDRFFAVRPEGSVSTLKIQRTERGDSAVYLCASSSDRGYEQYFGPGTRLTVT.